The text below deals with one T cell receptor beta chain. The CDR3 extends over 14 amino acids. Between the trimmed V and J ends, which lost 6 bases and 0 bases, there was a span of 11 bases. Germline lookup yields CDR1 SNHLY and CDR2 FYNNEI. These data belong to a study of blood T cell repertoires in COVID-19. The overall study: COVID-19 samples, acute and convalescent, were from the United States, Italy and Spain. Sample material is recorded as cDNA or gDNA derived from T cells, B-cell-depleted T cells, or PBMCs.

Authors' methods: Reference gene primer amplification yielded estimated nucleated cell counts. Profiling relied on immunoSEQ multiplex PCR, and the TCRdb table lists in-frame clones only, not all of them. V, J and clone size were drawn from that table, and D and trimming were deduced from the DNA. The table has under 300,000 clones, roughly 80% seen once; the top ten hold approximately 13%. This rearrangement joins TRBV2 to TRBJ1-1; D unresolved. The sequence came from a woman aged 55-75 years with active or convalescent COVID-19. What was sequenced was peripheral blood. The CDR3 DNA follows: TGTGCCAGCAGCAGACTTCCGATGAACACTGAAGCTTTCTTT. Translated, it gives CASSRLPMNTEAFF. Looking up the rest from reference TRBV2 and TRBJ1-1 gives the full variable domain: EPEVTQTPSHQVTQMGQEVILRCVPISNHLYFYWYRQILGQKVEFLVSFYNNEISEKSEIFDDQFSVERPDGSNFTLKIRSTKLEDSAMYFCASSRLPMNTEAFFGQGTRLTVV.